This T cell receptor beta chain was identified during a study of Graves' ophthalmopathy and Graves' hyperthyroidism. From RNA, the CDR3 regions of TCR beta chains were amplified and sequenced. The authors performed first-round RT-PCR with HTBI primers and then a second-round multiplex PCR. TCRdb itself ran the multiplex PCR reads through MiXCR, one entry per CDR3 protein. The sample includes some 390,000 distinct CDR3 sequences, around 18% of them seen just once. Many counts were recorded for this clonotype. V shed 5 bases and J 4 bases; nucleotides not matched to a gene: 7. The CDR3 totals 14 residues. Germline V CDR1 and CDR2: SEHNR, FQNEAQ (reference sequence).

This rearrangement joins TRBV7-9 to TRBJ1-1; 7 bases are a match to TRBD1. The sequenced sample was peripheral blood. This clonotype originated in a woman aged 18-35 years with Graves' ophthalmopathy. CDR3 residues: CASSPIHRGTEAFF. CDR3 in DNA: TGTGCCAGCAGCCCGATCCACAGGGGCACTGAAGCTTTCTTT.